This T cell receptor beta chain was identified during a study of OX40 agonist ivuxolimab in advanced cancers. General study results and limits: Expanded clones tended on average to be more numerous among CD8+ T cells than CD4+.

Details on this clone: No antigen is known for it.

Sequencing used immunoSEQ multiplex PCR; TCRdb keeps in-frame clones, though not all of them. The sample has tens of thousands of clones, roughly 85% seen once. The CDR3 runs to 14 residues. Germline CDR1 KGHSH, CDR2 LQKENI. V lost 3 bases, J lost 0 bases, and 8 bases lay in between. This TCR derives from an adult with an advanced solid tumor such as melanoma, head and neck, liver or kidney cancer. The chain recombines TRBV18 with TRBJ1-2; D is unclear. The sample here was CD4+ or CD8+ T cells sorted from blood, taken in a trial of the OX40 agonist ivuxolimab. This CDR3 reads CASSPRQANYGYTF. For the CDR3, the DNA is TGTGCCAGCTCACCCCGACAAGCTAACTATGGCTACACCTTC. Based on the CDR3 plus reference TRBV18 and TRBJ1-2, the full variable domain is NAGVMQNPRHLVRRRGQEARLRCSPMKGHSHVYWYRQLPEEGLKFMVYLQKENIIDESGMPKERFSAEFPKEGPSILRIQQVVRGDSAAYFCASSPRQANYGYTFGSGTRLTVV.